The rows below give T cell receptor beta chains drawn from one sample of a study of molecular identifiers for immune sequencing clone quantification. Each CDR3 protein gets one entry after TCRdb re-called the PCR reads with MiXCR. The table includes 50,000 or so distinct CDR3 sequences, under 30% detected once. The sample was naive CD8+ T cells from blood, with Jurkat cell RNA spiked in. These receptors were collected from a human donor in good health. Some libraries in this study had Jurkat cell RNA spiked in. Both conserved end residues are part of each CDR3. The order of the fields is clone size, V gene, CDR3 protein. Not every row has a clone size; where given, it reads once, few, many or a size class.

clone_size: many
v_call: TRBV3-1
cdr3_aa: CASSQPGQKPGELFF

clone_size: many
v_call: TRBV5-6
cdr3_aa: CASSPTGNTGELFF

clone_size: many
v_call: TRBV12-5
cdr3_aa: CASGLPIAGSYEQYF

clone_size: many
v_call: TRBV5-6
cdr3_aa: CASSLNPDRGHQETQYF

clone_size: many
v_call: TRBV5-5
cdr3_aa: CASSEWTGAAGEQFF

clone_size: many
v_call: TRBV19
cdr3_aa: CASSIDRNTEAFF

clone_size: NA
v_call: TRBV9
cdr3_aa: CASSAACQEPQYF

clone_size: NA
v_call: TRBV13
cdr3_aa: CASRTSDRGAQYF

clone_size: many
v_call: TRBV5-1
cdr3_aa: CASSLGTPGQGYEQYF

clone_size: many
v_call: TRBV7-9
cdr3_aa: CASSLVAGPYEQYF

clone_size: NA
v_call: TRBV20-1
cdr3_aa: CSALGWSSYEQYF

clone_size: few
v_call: TRBV24-1
cdr3_aa: CATEEDNEKLFF

clone_size: NA
v_call: TRBV4-1
cdr3_aa: CASSQVTESLYEQYF

clone_size: many
v_call: TRBV5-6
cdr3_aa: CASSLVAAGEQETQYF

clone_size: NA
v_call: TRBV28
cdr3_aa: CASSLGGDQPQHF

clone_size: many
v_call: TRBV3-1
cdr3_aa: CASSQGSYEQYF

clone_size: many
v_call: TRBV10-3
cdr3_aa: CATQTKRGESTDTQYF

clone_size: few
v_call: TRBV6-6
cdr3_aa: CASHPAEAPYEQYF

clone_size: many
v_call: TRBV20-1
cdr3_aa: CSATGLAGGTYEQYF

clone_size: many
v_call: TRBV4-3
cdr3_aa: CASSPTGDQPQHF

clone_size: NA
v_call: TRBV27
cdr3_aa: CASSLTGSIYEQFF

clone_size: many
v_call: TRBV2
cdr3_aa: CASSAGGRNTIYF

clone_size: medium-sized
v_call: TRBV5-4
cdr3_aa: CASSLGQGAYEQYF

clone_size: many
v_call: TRBV5-1
cdr3_aa: CASSLGTRNTDTQYF

clone_size: many
v_call: TRBV28
cdr3_aa: CASGLTAINTEAFF

clone_size: few
v_call: TRBV14
cdr3_aa: CASSESNYGYTF

clone_size: few
v_call: TRBV4-3
cdr3_aa: CASSQQLAGGAYEQYF

clone_size: many
v_call: TRBV6-2/TRBV6-3
cdr3_aa: CASSPTSADTQYF

clone_size: NA
v_call: TRBV11-3
cdr3_aa: CASSQAGNTGELFF

clone_size: few
v_call: TRBV11-2
cdr3_aa: CASSYDRGYEQYF

clone_size: NA
v_call: TRBV4-3
cdr3_aa: CASSQDSGGPGNTICF

clone_size: NA
v_call: TRBV7-2
cdr3_aa: CASSLAVGTSGGLADTQYF

clone_size: many
v_call: TRBV5-1
cdr3_aa: CASSLNGQPSTDTQYF

clone_size: many
v_call: TRBV9
cdr3_aa: CASSVEDRGHTEAFF

clone_size: many
v_call: TRBV5-5
cdr3_aa: CASSLVEPQMADTQYF

clone_size: many
v_call: TRBV7-2
cdr3_aa: CASSLAGTGLFSGNTIYF

clone_size: many
v_call: TRBV19
cdr3_aa: CASKQGNTEAFF

clone_size: many
v_call: TRBV3-1
cdr3_aa: CASSPGTNTYEQYF

clone_size: many
v_call: TRBV6-6
cdr3_aa: CASSYTRQGRETQYF

clone_size: many
v_call: TRBV14
cdr3_aa: CASSQLDRVLDTQYF

clone_size: many
v_call: TRBV20-1
cdr3_aa: CSARGSKGYTEAFF

clone_size: few
v_call: TRBV10-3
cdr3_aa: CAISYTRGLADSPGEQYF

clone_size: many
v_call: TRBV7-6
cdr3_aa: CASSPDRGRYNSPLHF

clone_size: many
v_call: TRBV11-2
cdr3_aa: CASSLSPSSKSPDTQYF

clone_size: many
v_call: TRBV28
cdr3_aa: CASSLYPGRGTGELFF

clone_size: many
v_call: TRBV7-9
cdr3_aa: CASSYGTGVEQFF

clone_size: many
v_call: TRBV15
cdr3_aa: CATSRLLGQANSPLHF

clone_size: many
v_call: TRBV24-1
cdr3_aa: CATSDFRMTSGTVTGELFF

clone_size: NA
v_call: TRBV7-9
cdr3_aa: CASSLIIAGGLHEQYF

clone_size: many
v_call: TRBV28
cdr3_aa: CASSTRTGAFF

clone_size: many
v_call: TRBV20-1
cdr3_aa: CSAKDLSRRQPQHF

clone_size: many
v_call: TRBV9
cdr3_aa: CASSGLAGGLDTQYF

clone_size: NA
v_call: TRBV7-9
cdr3_aa: CASSGTAREKLFF

clone_size: many
v_call: TRBV12-3/TRBV12-4
cdr3_aa: CASSSGLEVHTEAFF

clone_size: many
v_call: TRBV7-9
cdr3_aa: CASTTVNYGYTF

clone_size: few
v_call: TRBV19
cdr3_aa: CASSIRQTGTGELFF

clone_size: many
v_call: TRBV2
cdr3_aa: CASSESDTYGDEQFF

clone_size: many
v_call: TRBV19
cdr3_aa: CASEPGVATEAFF

clone_size: NA
v_call: TRBV25-1
cdr3_aa: CASPKPSTDTQYF

clone_size: many
v_call: TRBV30
cdr3_aa: CAWSWLAGPPYEQYF